This T cell receptor (beta chain) was recovered during a study of cytomegalovirus exposure and HLA in healthy donors. This clone was seen a few times. Its antigen remains unknown. It was with 60 Vbeta and 13 Jbeta primers that the PCR ran. Measured with immunoSEQ multiplex PCR; TCRdb has only the in-frame clones, and not every one. The data hold about 98,000 clones, with about 80% observed a single time. Whole-study results and caveats: Researchers counted 180 or so TCR beta chains as cytomegalovirus-associated. Evidence from a later analysis indicated that most CMV-associated TCR beta chains looked HLA-restricted. Reports described diagnosis of cytomegalovirus status by the classifier as highly specific and sensitive.

Sequenced input: PBMCs. This clonotype was sampled from a man between 18 and 29 years old in good health and CMV-seropositive.

Written as DNA, the CDR3 is TGTGCCAGCAGTGAAGCGAGGAATTGGGGACAGGGCGATCAGCCCCAGCATTTT. Translation: CASSEARNWGQGDQPQHF. The chain recombines TRBV6-1 with TRBJ1-5, with 9 bases matching TRBD1. Germline V CDR1 and CDR2: MNHNS, SASEGT. Losses at the gene ends were 0 bases for V and 5 bases for J; bases not matched to a gene: 11. The CDR3 has 18 amino acids.